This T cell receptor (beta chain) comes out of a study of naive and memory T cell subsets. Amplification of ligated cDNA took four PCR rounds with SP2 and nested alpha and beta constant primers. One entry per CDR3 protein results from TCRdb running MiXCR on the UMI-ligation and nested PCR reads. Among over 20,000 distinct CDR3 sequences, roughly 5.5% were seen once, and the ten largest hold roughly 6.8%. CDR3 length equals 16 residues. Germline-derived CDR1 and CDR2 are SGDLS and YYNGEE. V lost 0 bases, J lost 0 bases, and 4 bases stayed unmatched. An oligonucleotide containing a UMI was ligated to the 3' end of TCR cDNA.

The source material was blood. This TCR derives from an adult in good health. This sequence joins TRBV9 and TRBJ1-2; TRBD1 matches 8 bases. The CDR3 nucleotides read TGTGCCAGCAGCGTAGGACAGGGGCGGTCTAACTATGGCTACACCTTC. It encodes CASSVGQGRSNYGYTF.